The present TCR beta chain was sequenced within a study of shared clonotypes between healthy human individuals (dated by TCRdb to 2019 to 2021). Background for the entire study: The cohort comprised two women and three men aged 18 to 49 years. Per donor, three plates each were used for CD4 naive and CD4 memory, two for CD8 naive, and one for CD8 memory. The study deeply sequenced blood TCR repertoires of five healthy adults to estimate repertoire size and the extent of clonotype sharing between individuals. Different laboratories and diverse techniques were used to prepare libraries and sequence TCR repertoires, to increase sequencing depth and limit assay-specific biases. Leukapheresis yielded between about 0.94 and 10 billion PBMCs per donor.

TCR CDR3 regions were amplified from genomic DNA by multiplex PCR using the deep immunoSEQ assay. For each cell subset, the extracted genomic DNA was distributed evenly across all wells of several immunoSEQ 96-well plates, and each plate served as one replicate. Each replicate PCR for sorted subsets received about 210 ng genomic DNA, equal to some 32,000 T cell genomes. Purified libraries were quantified with a Qubit 3.0 fluorometer, sized on a Bioanalyzer 2100, and re-quantified with the KAPA Library Quantification kit. Every immunoSEQ 96-well plate was sequenced on a dedicated single-read 150-cycle Illumina NextSeq 550 flow cell. Per the original workflow: Because the immunoSEQ output included only junctional sequences and no quality scores, the filtering could not be the same as the filtering used for full-length reads. Sequences were annotated with PyIR, a Python wrapper for IgBLAST v1.9, using IMGT germline references to assign V/J genes and CDR3. Reads were filtered out if the reads had weak V/J assignments (E-value above 1e-6), no CDR3, stop codons, out-of-frame junctions, or ambiguous translated residues. V3J clonotypes were defined as sequences sharing an identical inferred V gene, J gene, and CDR3 amino acid sequence. Percentage overlap between repertoires was computed as shared unique clonotypes divided by the size of the smaller repertoire. RTK rarefaction, the Chao1 estimator, and Recon v2.1 estimates of unobserved clonotypes were used to assess repertoire richness. Generation probabilities were computed with OLGA for all TCRbeta clonotypes obtained by the gDNA method from a few donors. TCRdb holds this immuneACCESS table with in-frame rearrangements only. Some clones are missing; in checked studies, unresolved V genes explain under half, and the rest has no known cause. V and J calls and clone size are copied from that table; D and trimming were computed from the DNA. The sample profile shows about 2.1 million clones; under 95% of them were found once. The top ten hold around 1.7% of the sample.

CD8 naive samples were obtained by positive selection for CCR7 among CD45RO-negative cells, yielding a CD45RA+CCR7+ population from which TemRA cells were excluded. The donors were healthy, HIV-negative adults who had no recently reported acute infections or vaccinations. All donors were Caucasian adults living in Nashville, Tennessee, USA. After blood collection by leukapheresis, PBMCs were isolated using Ficoll-Histopaque density gradient centrifugation and then cryopreserved in the vapor phase of liquid nitrogen. Analytical flow cytometry was used to check the purity and quantity of every magnetically sorted T cell population. Each sorted fraction had its genomic DNA isolated and then quantified by UV absorbance on a Nanodrop 2000c. The germline V gene (reference sequence) specifies MNHEY as CDR1 and SMNVEV as CDR2. There are 16 amino acids in the CDR3, from cysteine to phenylalanine inclusive. Just the 48-base CDR3 DNA is kept, in frame starting at base 1. V and J are truncated by 7 bases and 8 bases respectively, leaving an intervening sequence of 27 bases.

Study-level results and caveats: Incomplete sequencing was indicated by rarefaction of sorted-subset datasets, despite the large sequencing depth. The genetic and exposure-history diversity represented was limited by the small number of donors. Based on pairwise subsampling, the degree of clonotype sharing among donors was expected to be affected by sequencing depth. Naive subsets generally had larger estimated clonotype richness than memory subsets did. Approximately 4.8% of naive CD4, 3.5% of naive CD8, 2.3% of memory CD4, and around 0.4% of memory CD8 clonotypes were shared across several donors. Sampling was limited to blood, and TCR repertoires in tissue likely differ from TCR repertoires in blood. Compared with non-shared clonotypes, the clonotypes found in all four sorted-subset donors had higher generation probabilities.

A remark on this clone: There is no known antigen for this receptor. The sample holds no much larger clone one base away, and base qualities are not on file.

The chain is made from TRBV27 and TRBJ2-7; TRBD1 might be the D gene, on 5 matching bases. Sample: naive CD8+ T cells from PBMCs. Interpreted using the paper, the cell subset or site label stands for: CD45RA+CCR7+. This TCR was recovered from a man between 18 and 29 years old in good health. Some clones in this sample may be carry-over from other donors' samples. Here is the DNA: TGTGCCAGCACCACACGAACAGGTTCCCGTTTTGGGCAGCAGTACTTC. It translates to CASTTRTGSRFGQQYF.